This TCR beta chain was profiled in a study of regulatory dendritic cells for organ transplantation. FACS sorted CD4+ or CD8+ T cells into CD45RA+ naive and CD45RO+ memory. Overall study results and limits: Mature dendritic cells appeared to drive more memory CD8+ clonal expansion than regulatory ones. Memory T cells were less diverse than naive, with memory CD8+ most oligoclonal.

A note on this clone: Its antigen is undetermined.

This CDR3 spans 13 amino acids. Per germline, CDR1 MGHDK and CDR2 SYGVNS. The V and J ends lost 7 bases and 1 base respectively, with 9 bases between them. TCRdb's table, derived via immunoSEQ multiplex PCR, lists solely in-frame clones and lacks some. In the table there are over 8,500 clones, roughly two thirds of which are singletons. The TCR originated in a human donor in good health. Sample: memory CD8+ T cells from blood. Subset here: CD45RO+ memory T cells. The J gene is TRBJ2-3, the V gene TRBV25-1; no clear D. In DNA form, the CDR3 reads TGTGCCAGCACCCGAATAGGCACAGATACGCAGTATTTT. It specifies CASTRIGTDTQYF.